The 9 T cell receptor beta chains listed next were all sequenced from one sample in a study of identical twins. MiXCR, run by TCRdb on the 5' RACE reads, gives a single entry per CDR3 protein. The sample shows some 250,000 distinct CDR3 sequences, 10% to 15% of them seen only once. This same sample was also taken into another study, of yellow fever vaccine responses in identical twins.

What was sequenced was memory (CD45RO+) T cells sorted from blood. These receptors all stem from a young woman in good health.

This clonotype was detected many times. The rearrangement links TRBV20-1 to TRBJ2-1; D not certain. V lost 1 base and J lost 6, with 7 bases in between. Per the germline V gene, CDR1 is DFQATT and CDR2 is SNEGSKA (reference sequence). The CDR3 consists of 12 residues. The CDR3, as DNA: TGCAGTGCTAGAGTAACAGCCAATGAGCAGTTCTTC. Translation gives CSARVTANEQFF.

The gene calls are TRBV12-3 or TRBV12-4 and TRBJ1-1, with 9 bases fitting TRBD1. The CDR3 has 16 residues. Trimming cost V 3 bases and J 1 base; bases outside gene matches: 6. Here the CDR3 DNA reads TGTGCCAGCAGTTTTTCGGGACAGGGTCGGAACACTGAAGCTTTCTTT. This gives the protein CASSFSGQGRNTEAFF.

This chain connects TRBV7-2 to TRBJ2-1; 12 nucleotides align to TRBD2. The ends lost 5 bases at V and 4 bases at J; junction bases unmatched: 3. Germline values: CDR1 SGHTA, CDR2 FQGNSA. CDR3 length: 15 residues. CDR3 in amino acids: CASSKLAGGYNEQFF. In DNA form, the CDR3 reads TGTGCCAGCAGCAAACTAGCGGGGGGATACAATGAGCAGTTCTTC.

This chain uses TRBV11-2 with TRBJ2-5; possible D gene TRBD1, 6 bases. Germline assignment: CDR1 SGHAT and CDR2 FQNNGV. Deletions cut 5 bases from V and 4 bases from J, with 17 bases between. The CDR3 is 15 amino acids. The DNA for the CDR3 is TGTGCCAGCAGCGCCGTCACAGGGCGTCGAGAGACCCAGTACTTC. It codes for CASSAVTGRRETQYF.

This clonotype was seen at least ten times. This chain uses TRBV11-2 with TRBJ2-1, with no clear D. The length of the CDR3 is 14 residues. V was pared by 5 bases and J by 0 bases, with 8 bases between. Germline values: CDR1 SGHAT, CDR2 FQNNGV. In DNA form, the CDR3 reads TGTGCCAGCAGCAGCCGAAGCTCCTACAATGAGCAGTTCTTC. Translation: CASSSRSSYNEQFF. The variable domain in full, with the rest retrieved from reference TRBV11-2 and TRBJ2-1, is EAGVAQSPRYKIIEKRQSVAFWCNPISGHATLYWYQQILGQGPKLLIQFQNNGVVDDSQLPKDRFSAERLKGVDSTLKIQPAKLEDSAVYLCASSSRSSYNEQFFGPGTRLTVL.

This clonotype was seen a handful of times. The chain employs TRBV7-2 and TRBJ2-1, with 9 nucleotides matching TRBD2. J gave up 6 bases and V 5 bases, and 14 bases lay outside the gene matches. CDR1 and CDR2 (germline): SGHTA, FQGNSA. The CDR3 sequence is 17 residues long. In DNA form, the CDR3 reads TGTGCCAGCAGCCCAGGACCCGGGACTAGCAACATCAATGAGCAGTTCTTC. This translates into CASSPGPGTSNINEQFF.

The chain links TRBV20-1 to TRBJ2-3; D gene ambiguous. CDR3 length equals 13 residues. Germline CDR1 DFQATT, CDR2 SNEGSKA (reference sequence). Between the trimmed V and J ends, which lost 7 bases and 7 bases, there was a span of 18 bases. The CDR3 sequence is CSVFPVGVYTQYF. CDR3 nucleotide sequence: TGCAGTGTATTCCCCGTAGGAGTTTATACGCAGTATTTT.

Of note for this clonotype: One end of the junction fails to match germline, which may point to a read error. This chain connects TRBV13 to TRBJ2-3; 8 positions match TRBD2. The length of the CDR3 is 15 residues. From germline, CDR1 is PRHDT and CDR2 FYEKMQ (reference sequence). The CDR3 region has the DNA TGTGCCAGCAGCTTAGCGGGGGGGCCCACAGATATGCAGTATTTT. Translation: CASSLAGGPTDMQYF.

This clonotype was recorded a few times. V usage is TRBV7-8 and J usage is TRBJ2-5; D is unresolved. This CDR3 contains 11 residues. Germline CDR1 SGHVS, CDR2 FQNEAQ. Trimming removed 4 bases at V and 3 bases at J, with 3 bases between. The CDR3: CASSYEETQYF. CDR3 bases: TGTGCCAGCAGCTACGAAGAGACCCAGTACTTC. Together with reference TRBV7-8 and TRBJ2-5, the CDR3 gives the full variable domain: GAGVSQSPRYKVAKRGQDVALRCDPISGHVSLFWYQQALGQGPEFLTYFQNEAQLDKSGLPSDRFFAERPEGSVSTLKIQRTQQEDSAVYLCASSYEETQYFGPGTRLLVL.